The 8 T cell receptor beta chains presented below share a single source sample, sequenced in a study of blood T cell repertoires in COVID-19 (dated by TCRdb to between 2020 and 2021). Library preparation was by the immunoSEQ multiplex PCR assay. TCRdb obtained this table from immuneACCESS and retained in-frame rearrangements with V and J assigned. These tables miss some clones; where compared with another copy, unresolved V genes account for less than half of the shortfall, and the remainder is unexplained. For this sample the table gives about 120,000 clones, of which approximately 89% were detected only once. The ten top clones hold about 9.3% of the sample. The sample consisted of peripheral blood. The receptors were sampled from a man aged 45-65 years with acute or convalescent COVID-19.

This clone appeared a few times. As DNA, the CDR3 is TGTGCCAGCAGCCAATCCAGGGGCAGGTGGAACACCGGGGAGCTGTTTTTT. It encodes CASSQSRGRWNTGELFF. The chain recombines TRBV3-1 (or the pseudogene TRBV3-2) with TRBJ2-2; possible D gene TRBD1, 6 bases. The CDR3 covers 17 residues. V was trimmed by 2 bases and J by 1 base, leaving 14 bases between them. Germline-derived CDR1 and CDR2 are LGHDT and YNNKEL (reference sequence).

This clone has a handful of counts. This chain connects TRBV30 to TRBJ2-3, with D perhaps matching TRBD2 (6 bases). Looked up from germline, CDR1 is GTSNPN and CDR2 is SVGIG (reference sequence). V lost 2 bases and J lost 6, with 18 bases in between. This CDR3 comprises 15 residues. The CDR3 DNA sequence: TGTGCCTGGAGTCCTCCTGGAGGGAGCGGGGATACGCAGTATTTT. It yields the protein CAWSPPGGSGDTQYF.

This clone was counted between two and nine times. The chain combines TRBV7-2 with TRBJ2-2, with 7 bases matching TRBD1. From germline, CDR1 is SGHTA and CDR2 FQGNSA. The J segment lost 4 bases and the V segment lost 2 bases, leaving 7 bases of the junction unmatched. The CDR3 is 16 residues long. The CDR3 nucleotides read TGTGCCAGCAGCTTATTCACAGGGGCCAGCACCGGGGAGCTGTTTTTT. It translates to CASSLFTGASTGELFF.

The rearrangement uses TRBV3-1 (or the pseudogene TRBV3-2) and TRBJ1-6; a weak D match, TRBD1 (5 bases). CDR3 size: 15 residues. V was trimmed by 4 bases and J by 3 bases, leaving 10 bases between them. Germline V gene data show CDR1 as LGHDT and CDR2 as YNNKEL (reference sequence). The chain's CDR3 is CASSRAGLYNSPLHF. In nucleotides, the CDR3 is TGTGCCAGCAGCCGAGCGGGGCTCTATAATTCACCCCTCCACTTT.

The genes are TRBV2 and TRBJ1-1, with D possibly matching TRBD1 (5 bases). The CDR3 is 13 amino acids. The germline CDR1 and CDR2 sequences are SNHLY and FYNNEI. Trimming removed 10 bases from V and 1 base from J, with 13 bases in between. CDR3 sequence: CATTGVRNTEAFF. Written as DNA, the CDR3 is TGTGCCACCACAGGAGTTCGGAACACTGAAGCTTTCTTT.

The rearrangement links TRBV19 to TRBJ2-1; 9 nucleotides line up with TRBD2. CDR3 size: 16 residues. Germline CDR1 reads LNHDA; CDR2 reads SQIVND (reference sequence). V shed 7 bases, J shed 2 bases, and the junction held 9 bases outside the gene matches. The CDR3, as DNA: TGTGCCAGTAAAGTGGCGGGGGGGAACGCCTACAATGAGCAGTTCTTC. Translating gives CASKVAGGNAYNEQFF.

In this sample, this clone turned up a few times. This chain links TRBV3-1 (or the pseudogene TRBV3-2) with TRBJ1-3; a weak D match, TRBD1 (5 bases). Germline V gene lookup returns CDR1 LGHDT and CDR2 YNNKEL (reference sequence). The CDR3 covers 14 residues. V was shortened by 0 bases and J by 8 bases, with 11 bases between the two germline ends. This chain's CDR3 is CASSQDRRVYTIYF. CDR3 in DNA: TGTGCCAGCAGCCAAGATCGCAGGGTATACACCATATATTTT.

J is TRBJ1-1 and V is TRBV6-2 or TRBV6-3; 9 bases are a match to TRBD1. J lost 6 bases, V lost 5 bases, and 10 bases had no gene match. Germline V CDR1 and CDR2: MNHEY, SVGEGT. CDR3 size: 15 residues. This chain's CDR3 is CASSPYRGRMAEAFF. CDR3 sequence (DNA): TGTGCCAGCAGTCCCTACAGGGGGCGTATGGCTGAAGCTTTCTTT.